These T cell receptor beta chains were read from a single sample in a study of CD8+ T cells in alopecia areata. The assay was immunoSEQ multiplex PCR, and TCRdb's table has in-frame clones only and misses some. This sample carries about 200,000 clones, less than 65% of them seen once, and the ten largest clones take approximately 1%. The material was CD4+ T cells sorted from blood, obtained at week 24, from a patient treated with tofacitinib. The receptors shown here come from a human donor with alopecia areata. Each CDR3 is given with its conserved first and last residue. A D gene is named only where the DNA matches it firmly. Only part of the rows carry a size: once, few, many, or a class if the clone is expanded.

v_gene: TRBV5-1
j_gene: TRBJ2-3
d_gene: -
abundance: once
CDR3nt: TGCGCCAGCAGCTTGGGGTCAGGGGGCACAGATACGCAGTATTTT
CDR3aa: CASSLGSGGTDTQYF

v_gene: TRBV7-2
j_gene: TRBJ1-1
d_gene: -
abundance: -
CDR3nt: TGTGCCAGCAGCCCCGGATCCTCAGGGAACAAAGCTTTCTTT
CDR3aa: CASSPGSSGNKAFF

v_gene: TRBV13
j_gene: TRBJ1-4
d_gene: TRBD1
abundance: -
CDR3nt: TGTGCCAGCAGCACAAGGGGGCGGAATGAAAAACTGTTTTTT
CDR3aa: CASSTRGRNEKLFF

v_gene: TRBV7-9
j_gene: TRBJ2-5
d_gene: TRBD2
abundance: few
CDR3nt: TGTGCCAGCAGCTTAGGGACTAGCGGGGGGCAAGAGACCCAGTACTTC
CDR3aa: CASSLGTSGGQETQYF

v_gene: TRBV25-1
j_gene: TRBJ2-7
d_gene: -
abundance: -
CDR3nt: TGTGCCAGCAGTACGGGTCCCAATGACGAGCAGTACTTC
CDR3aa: CASSTGPNDEQYF

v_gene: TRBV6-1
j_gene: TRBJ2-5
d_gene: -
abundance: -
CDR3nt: TGTGCCGCCGGGGCGATGATGGGGGAGACCCAGTACTTC
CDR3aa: CAAGAMMGETQYF

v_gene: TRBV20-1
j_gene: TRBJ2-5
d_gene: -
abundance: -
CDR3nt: TGCAGTGCTAGAGAGCGGGAGACCCAGTACTTC
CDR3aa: CSARERETQYF

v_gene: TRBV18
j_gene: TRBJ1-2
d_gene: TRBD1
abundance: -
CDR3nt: TGTGCCAGCTCACCTCGGGACAGACCCGGCTACACCTTC
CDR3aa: CASSPRDRPGYTF

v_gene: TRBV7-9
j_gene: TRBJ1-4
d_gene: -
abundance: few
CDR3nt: TGTGCCAGCAGCTTCGGGGTCTCAACTAATGAAAAACTGTTTTTT
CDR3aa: CASSFGVSTNEKLFF

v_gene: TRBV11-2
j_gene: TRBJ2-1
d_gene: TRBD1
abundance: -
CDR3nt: TGTGCCAGCACCCTTAGACAGGGCATCAGCTACAATGAGCAGTTCTTC
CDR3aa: CASTLRQGISYNEQFF

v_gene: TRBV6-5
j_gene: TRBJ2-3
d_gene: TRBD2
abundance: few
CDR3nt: TGTGCCAGCAGTTTCGGCGGGGGGCCTCTCACAGATACGCAGTATTTT
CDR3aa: CASSFGGGPLTDTQYF

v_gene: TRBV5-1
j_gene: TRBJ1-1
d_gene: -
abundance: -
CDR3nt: TGCGCCAGCAGCTTCAAATCGGGGTCCACTGAAGCTTTCTTT
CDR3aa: CASSFKSGSTEAFF

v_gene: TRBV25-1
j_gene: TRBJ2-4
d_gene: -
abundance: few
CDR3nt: TGTGCCAGCAGTGAACCCGAGACAGGACCTAACATTCAGTACTTC
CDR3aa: CASSEPETGPNIQYF

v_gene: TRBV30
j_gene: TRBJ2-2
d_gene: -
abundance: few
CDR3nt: TGTGCCTGGAGTCCCAGGGAAGGCGGGGAGCTGTTTTTT
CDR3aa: CAWSPREGGELFF

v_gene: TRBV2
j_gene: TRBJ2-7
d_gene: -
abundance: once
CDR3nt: TGTGCCGCCCAGCGGGACATTAACTACGAGCAGTACTTC
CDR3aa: CAAQRDINYEQYF

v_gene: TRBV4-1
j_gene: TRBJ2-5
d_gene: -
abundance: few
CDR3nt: TGCGCCAGCAGCCAAGATCTGACATATCAAGAGACCCAGTACTTC
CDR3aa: CASSQDLTYQETQYF

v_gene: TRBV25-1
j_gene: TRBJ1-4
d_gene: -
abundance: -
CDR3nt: TGTGCCAGCAGTGACCCTCGGGGGGCGCATGAAAAACTGTTTTTT
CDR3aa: CASSDPRGAHEKLFF

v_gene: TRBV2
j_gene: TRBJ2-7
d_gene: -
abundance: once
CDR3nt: TGTGCCAGCAGTTTTGACACTCCGAGGGGCTACGAGCAGTACTTC
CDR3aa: CASSFDTPRGYEQYF

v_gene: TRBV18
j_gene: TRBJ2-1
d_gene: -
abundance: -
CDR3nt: TGTGCCAGCTCACCAGCAATGGGGGGGCCTAGGAGCTCCTACAATGAGCAGTTCTTC
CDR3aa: CASSPAMGGPRSSYNEQFF

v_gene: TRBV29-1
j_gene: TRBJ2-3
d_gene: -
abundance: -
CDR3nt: TGCAGCGTTTCTTTTACAGATACGCAGTATTTT
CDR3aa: CSVSFTDTQYF

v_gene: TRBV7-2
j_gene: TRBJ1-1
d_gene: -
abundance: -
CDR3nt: TGTGCCAGCAGCTTACAACAGTCCACTGAAGCTTTCTTT
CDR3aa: CASSLQQSTEAFF

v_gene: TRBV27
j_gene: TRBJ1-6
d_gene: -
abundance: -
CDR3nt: TGTGCCAGCAGTTTTACTGGGTCACCCCTCCACTTT
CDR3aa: CASSFTGSPLHF

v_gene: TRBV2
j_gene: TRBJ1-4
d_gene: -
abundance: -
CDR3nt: TGTGCCAGCAGTCTCAACTATAATGAAAAACTGTTTTTT
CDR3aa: CASSLNYNEKLFF

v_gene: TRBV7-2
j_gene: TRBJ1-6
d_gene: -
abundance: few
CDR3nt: TGTGCCAGCAGCCTAGGGGGTCAGTTGGGTTCACCCCTCCACTTT
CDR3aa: CASSLGGQLGSPLHF

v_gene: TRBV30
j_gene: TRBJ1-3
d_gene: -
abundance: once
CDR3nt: TGTGCCTGGAGTGCCTCCATGGGGGCCTCTGGAAACACCATATATTTT
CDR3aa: CAWSASMGASGNTIYF

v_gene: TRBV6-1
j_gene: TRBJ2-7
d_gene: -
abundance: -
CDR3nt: TGTGCCAGCGGGGCGGGGTCCAGCCCCTCCTACGAGCAGTACTTC
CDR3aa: CASGAGSSPSYEQYF

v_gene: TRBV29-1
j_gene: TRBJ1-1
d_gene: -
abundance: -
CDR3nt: TGCAGCGTTGTCAAGGCAGGGCGGGACACTGAAGCTTTCTTT
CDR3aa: CSVVKAGRDTEAFF

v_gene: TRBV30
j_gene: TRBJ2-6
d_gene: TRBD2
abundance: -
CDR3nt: TGTGCCTGGAAATCTCGGGAGGCTGGGGCCAACGTCCTGACTTTC
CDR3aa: CAWKSREAGANVLTF

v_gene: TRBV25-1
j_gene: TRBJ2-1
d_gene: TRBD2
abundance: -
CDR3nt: TGTGCCAGCAGTGACGCGGGGGGGTATGAGCAGTTCTTC
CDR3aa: CASSDAGGYEQFF

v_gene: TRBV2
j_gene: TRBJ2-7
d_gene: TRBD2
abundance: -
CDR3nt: TGTGCCAGCAGTGAATCCCTAGCGGGGGCCTACGAGCAGTACTTC
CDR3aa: CASSESLAGAYEQYF

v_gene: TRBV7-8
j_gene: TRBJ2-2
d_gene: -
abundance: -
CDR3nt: TGTGCCAGCAGCACAAAACAGAACACCGGGGAGCTGTTTTTT
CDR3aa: CASSTKQNTGELFF

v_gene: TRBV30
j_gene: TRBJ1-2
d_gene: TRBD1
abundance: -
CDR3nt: TGTGCCTGGATTCGAGACAGGGGCTATGGCTACACCTTC
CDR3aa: CAWIRDRGYGYTF

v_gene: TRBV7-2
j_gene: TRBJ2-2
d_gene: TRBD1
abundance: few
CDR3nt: TGTGCCAGCAGCTTGGGACAGCAGGCCGGGGAGCTGTTTTTT
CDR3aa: CASSLGQQAGELFF

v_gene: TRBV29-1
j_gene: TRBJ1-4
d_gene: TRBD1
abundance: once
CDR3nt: TGCAGCGTTGATGTACAGGGGGATGAAAAACTGTTTTTT
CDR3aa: CSVDVQGDEKLFF

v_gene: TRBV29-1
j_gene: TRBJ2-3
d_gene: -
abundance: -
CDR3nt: TGCAGCGTTGAAGTAAGGGCTGGCGGGGTAGGGCAGTATTTT
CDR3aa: CSVEVRAGGVGQYF

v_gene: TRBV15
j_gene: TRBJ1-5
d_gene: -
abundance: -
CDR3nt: TGTGCCACCAGCCCTGAGGGGTATAGCAATCAGCCCCAGCATTTT
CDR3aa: CATSPEGYSNQPQHF

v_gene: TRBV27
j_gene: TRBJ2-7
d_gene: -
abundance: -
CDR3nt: TGTGCCAGCAGTTTAGGTTTATTCTACGAGCAGTACTTC
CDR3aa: CASSLGLFYEQYF

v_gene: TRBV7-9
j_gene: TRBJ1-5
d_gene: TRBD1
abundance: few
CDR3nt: TGTGCCAGCAGCTTTAAGGGGGCAGATCAGCCCCAGCATTTT
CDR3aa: CASSFKGADQPQHF

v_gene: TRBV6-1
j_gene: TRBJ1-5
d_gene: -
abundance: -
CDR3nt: TGTGCCAGCCTAGTGGGGGGAAATCAGCCCCAGCATTTT
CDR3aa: CASLVGGNQPQHF

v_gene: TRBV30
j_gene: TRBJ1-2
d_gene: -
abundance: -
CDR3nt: TGTGCCTGGATTTCGTCGCGAGGCTACACCTTC
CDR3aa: CAWISSRGYTF